The sequence of this T cell receptor (beta chain) was determined in a study of patients and donors after allogeneic stem cell transplantation. TCRdb re-called the RT-PCR reads through MiXCR, storing one row per CDR3 protein. The table has 920,000 or so distinct CDR3 sequences, roughly 17% seen once. This clonotype was observed a handful of times. Germline CDR1 and CDR2: SEHNR and FQNEAQ (reference sequence). V shed 5 bases and J shed 5 bases, with 22 bases lying between them. This CDR3 contains 17 residues. This sequence joins TRBV7-9 and TRBJ2-1; no clear D. Sequencing input: blood, either unsorted or a sorted T cell fraction (not recorded which). This TCR was sampled from a human donor who was either an allogeneic HSCT recipient or a stem cell or donor lymphocyte infusion donor (not recorded which). It is not recorded whose cells these are; they may come from a transplant donor. CDR3 sequence: CASSVLPAALYNNEQFF. DNA of the CDR3: TGTGCCAGCAGCGTCCTTCCGGCCGCCTTATACAACAATGAGCAGTTCTTC. Variable domain in full (rest from reference TRBV7-9 and TRBJ2-1): DTGVSQNPRHKITKRGQNVTFRCDPISEHNRLYWYRQTLGQGPEFLTYFQNEAQLEKSRLLSDRFSAERPKGSFSTLEIQRTEQGDSAMYLCASSVLPAALYNNEQFFGPGTRLTVL.